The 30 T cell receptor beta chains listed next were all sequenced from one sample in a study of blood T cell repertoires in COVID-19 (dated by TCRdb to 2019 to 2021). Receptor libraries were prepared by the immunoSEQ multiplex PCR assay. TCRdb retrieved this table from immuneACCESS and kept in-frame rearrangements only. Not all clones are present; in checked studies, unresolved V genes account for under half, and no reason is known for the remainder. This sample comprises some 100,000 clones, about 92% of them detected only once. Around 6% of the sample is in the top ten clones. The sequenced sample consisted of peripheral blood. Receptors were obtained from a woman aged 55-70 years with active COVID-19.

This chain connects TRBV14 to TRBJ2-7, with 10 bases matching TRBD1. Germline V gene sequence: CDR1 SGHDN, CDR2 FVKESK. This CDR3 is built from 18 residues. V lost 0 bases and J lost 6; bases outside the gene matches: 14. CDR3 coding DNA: TGTGCCAGCAGCCAAGATCCGCAGTTGGGACAGGGGATGGGCGAGCAGTACTTC. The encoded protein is CASSQDPQLGQGMGEQYF.

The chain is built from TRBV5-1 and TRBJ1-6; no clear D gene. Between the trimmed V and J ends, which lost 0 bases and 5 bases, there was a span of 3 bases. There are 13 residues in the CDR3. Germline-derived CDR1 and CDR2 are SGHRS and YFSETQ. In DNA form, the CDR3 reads TGCGCCAGCAGCTTGGGAGATAATTCACCCCTCCACTTT. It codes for CASSLGDNSPLHF. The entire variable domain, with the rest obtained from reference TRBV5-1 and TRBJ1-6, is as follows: KAGVTQTPRYLIKTRGQQVTLSCSPISGHRSVSWYQQTPGQGLQFLFEYFSETQRNKGNFPGRFSGRQFSNSRSEMNVSTLELGDSALYLCASSLGDNSPLHFGNGTRLTVT.

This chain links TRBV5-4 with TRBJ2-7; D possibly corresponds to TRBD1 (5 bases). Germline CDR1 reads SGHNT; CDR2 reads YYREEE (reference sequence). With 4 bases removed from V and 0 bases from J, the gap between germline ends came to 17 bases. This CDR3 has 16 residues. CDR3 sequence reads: CASSQEGVLSSYEQYF. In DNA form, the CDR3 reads TGTGCCAGCAGCCAGGAAGGGGTTTTAAGCTCCTACGAGCAGTACTTC.

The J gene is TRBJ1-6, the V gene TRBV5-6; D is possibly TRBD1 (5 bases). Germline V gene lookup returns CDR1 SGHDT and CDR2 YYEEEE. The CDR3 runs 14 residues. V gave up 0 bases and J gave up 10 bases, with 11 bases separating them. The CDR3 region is CASSLEVGGSPLHF. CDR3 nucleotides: TGTGCCAGCAGCTTGGAAGTGGGGGGATCACCCCTCCACTTT. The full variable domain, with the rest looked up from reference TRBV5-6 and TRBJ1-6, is DAGVTQSPTHLIKTRGQQVTLRCSPKSGHDTVSWYQQALGQGPQFIFQYYEEEERQRGNFPDRFSGHQFPNYSSELNVNALLLGDSALYLCASSLEVGGSPLHFGNGTRLTVT.

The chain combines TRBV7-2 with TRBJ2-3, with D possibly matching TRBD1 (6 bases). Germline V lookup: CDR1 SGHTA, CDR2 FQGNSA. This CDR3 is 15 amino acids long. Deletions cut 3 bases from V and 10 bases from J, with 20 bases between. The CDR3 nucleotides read TGTGCCAGCAGCTTTCAACAGGGACCTCAGGGAGCGCAGTATTTT. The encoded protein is CASSFQQGPQGAQYF.

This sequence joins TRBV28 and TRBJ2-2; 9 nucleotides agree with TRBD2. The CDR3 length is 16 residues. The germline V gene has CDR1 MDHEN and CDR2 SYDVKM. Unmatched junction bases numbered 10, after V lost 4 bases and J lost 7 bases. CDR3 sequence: CASSSTLAGWGGELFF. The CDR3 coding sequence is TGTGCCAGCAGTTCCACCCTAGCGGGGTGGGGCGGGGAGCTGTTTTTT. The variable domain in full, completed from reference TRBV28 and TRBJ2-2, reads DVKVTQSSRYLVKRTGEKVFLECVQDMDHENMFWYRQDPGLGLRLIYFSYDVKMKEKGDIPEGYSVSREKKERFSLILESASTNQTSMYLCASSSTLAGWGGELFFGEGSRLTVL.

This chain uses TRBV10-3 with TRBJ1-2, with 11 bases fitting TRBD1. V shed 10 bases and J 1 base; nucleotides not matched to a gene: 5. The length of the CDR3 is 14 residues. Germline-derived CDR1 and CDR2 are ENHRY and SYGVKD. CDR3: CATSGQGDNYGYTF. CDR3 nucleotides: TGTGCCACGTCGGGACAGGGGGATAACTATGGCTACACCTTC.

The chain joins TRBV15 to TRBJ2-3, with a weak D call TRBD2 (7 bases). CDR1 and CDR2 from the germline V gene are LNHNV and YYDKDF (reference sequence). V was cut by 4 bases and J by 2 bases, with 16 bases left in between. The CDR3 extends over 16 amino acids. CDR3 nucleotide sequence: TGTGCCACCAGCATGGGGGCGGGGGACGTCACAGATACGCAGTATTTT. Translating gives CATSMGAGDVTDTQYF.

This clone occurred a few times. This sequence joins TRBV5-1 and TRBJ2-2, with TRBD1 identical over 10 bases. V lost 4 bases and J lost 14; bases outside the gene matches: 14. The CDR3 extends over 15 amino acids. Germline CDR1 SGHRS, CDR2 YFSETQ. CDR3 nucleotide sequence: TGCGCCAGCAGCCTAACCGGGACAGGGGCCAATAGCCTGTTTTTT. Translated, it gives CASSLTGTGANSLFF.

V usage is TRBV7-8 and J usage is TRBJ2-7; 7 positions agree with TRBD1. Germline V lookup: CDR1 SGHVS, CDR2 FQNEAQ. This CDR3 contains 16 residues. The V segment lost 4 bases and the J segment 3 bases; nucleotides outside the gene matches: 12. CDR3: CASSSRRDRPNYEQYF. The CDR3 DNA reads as TGTGCCAGCAGCTCCCGCAGGGACAGACCCAACTACGAGCAGTACTTC.

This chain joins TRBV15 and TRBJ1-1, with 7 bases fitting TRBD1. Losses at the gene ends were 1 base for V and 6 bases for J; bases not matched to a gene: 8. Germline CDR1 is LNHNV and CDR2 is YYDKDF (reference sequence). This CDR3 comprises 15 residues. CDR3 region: CATSRGDSQVAEAFF. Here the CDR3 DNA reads TGTGCCACCAGCAGAGGGGACAGTCAGGTCGCTGAAGCTTTCTTT.

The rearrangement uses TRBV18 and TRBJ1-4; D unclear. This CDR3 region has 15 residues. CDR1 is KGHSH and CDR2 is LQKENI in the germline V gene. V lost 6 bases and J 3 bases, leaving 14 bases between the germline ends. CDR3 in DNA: TGTGCCAGCTCGGCCGGGGTGTCAGCTAATGAAAAACTGTTTTTT. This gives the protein CASSAGVSANEKLFF.

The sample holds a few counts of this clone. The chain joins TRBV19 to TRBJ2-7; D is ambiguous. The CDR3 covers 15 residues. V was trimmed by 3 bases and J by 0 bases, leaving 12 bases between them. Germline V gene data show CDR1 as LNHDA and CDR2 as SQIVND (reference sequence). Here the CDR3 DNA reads TGTGCCAGTAGTATTTCCCGGTTTTTCTCCTACGAGCAGTACTTC. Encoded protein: CASSISRFFSYEQYF.

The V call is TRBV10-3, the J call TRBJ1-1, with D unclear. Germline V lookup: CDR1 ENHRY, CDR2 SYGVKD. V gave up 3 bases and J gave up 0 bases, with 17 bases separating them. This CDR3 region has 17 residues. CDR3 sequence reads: CAISDLVRSQMNTEAFF. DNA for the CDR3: TGTGCCATCAGTGATCTCGTCCGCAGTCAAATGAACACTGAAGCTTTCTTT.

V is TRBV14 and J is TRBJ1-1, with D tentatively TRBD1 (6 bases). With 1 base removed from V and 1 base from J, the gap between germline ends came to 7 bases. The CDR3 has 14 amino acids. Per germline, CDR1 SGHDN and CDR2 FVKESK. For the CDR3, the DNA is TGTGCCAGCAGCCAAGGGGGGCGGAACACTGAAGCTTTCTTT. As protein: CASSQGGRNTEAFF. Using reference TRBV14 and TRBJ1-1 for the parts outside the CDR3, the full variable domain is EAGVTQFPSHSVIEKGQTVTLRCDPISGHDNLYWYRRVMGKEIKFLLHFVKESKQDESGMPNNRFLAERTGGTYSTLKVQPAELEDSGVYFCASSQGGRNTEAFFGQGTRLTVV.

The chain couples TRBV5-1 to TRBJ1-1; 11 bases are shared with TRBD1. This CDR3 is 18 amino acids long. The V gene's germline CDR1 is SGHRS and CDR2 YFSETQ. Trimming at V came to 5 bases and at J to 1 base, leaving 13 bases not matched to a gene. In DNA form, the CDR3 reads TGCGCCAGCAGTTCCGGACAGGGGGCACCTGGTGGGAACACTGAAGCTTTCTTT. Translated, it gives CASSSGQGAPGGNTEAFF.

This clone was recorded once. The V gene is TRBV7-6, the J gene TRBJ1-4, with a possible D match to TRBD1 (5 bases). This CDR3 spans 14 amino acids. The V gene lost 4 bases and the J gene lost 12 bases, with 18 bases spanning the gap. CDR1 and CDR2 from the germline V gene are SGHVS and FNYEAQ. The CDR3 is CASSWGRENVELFF. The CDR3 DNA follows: TGTGCCAGCAGCTGGGGGAGGGAGAATGTGGAACTGTTTTTT.

CDR3 DNA: TGTGCCAGCAGTGCCCTGGGACAGGGTAATACCTATAATTCACCCCTCCACTTT. Amino acid sequence: CASSALGQGNTYNSPLHF. The chain recombines TRBV6-1 with TRBJ1-6; the match to TRBD1 covers 9 bases. V was pared by 4 bases and J by 2 bases, with 9 bases of the junction left unmatched. The V gene's germline CDR1 is MNHNS and CDR2 SASEGT. The CDR3 extends over 18 amino acids.

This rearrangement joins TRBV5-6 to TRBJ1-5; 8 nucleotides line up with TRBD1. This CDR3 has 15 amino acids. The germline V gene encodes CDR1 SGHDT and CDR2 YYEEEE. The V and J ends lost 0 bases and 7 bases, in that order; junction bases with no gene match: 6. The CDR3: CASSLGTGRRQPQHF. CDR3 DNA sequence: TGTGCCAGCAGCTTGGGGACAGGGCGGCGGCAGCCCCAGCATTTT.

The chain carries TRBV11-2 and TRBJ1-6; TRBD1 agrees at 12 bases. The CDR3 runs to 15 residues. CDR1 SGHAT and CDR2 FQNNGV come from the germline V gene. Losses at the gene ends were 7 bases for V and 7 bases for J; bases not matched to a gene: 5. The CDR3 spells CASTPGQGANSPLHF. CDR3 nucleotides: TGTGCCAGCACGCCGGGACAGGGGGCGAATTCACCCCTCCACTTT.

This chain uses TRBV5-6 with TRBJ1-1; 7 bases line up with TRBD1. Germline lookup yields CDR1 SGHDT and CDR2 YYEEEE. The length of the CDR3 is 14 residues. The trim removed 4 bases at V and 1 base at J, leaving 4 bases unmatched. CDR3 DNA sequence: TGTGCCAGCAGCCGACAGGGCCGGAACACTGAAGCTTTCTTT. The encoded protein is CASSRQGRNTEAFF.

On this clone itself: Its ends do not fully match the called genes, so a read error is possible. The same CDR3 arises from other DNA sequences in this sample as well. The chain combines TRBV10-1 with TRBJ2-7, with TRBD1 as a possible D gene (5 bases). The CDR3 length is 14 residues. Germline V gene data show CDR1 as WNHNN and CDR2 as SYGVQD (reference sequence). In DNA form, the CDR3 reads TGCGCCAGCAGTGAGTCGAGACAGCCCTATGAGCAGTACTTC. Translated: CASSESRQPYEQYF.

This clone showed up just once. CDR3 bases: TGTGCCAGCAGGATGGACAGGGGAGAAACCGGGGAGCTGTTTTTT. Residues: CASRMDRGETGELFF. The chain uses TRBV6-6 and TRBJ2-2; 9 bases agree with TRBD1. After removal of 6 bases from V and 5 bases from J, the junction contained 7 bases not matched to a gene. CDR1 MNHNY and CDR2 SVGAGI come from the germline V gene (reference sequence). This CDR3 region has 15 residues.

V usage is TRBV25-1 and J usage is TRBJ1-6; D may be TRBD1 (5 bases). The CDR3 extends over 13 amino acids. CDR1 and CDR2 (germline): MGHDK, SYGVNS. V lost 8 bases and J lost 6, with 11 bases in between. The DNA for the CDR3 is TGTGCCAGCGGCGACAGTGGTAATTCACCCCTCCACTTT. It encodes CASGDSGNSPLHF. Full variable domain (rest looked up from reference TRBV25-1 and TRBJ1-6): EADIYQTPRYLVIGTGKKITLECSQTMGHDKMYWYQQDPGMELHLIHYSYGVNSTEKGDLSSESTVSRIRTEHFPLTLESARPSHTSQYLCASGDSGNSPLHFGNGTRLTVT.

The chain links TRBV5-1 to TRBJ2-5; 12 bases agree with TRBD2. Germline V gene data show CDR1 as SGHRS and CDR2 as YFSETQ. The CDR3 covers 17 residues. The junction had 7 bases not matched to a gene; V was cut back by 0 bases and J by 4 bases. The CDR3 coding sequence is TGCGCCAGCAGCTTGGGACTAGCGGGAGCGGTCGCAGAGACCCAGTACTTC. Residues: CASSLGLAGAVAETQYF.

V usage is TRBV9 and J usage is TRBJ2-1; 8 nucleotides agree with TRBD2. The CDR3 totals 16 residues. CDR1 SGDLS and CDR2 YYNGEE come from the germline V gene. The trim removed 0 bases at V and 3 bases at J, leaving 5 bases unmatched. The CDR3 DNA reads TGTGCCAGCAGCGTAGGGGGACTAGGCTTCTACAATGAGCAGTTCTTC. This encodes CASSVGGLGFYNEQFF.

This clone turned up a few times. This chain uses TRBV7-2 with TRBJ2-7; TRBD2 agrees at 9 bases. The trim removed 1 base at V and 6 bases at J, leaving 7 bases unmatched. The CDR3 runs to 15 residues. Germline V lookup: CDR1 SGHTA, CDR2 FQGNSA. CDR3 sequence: CASSLGGGGVGEQYF. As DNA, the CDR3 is TGTGCCAGCAGCTTAGGCGGCGGGGGGGTCGGCGAGCAGTACTTC. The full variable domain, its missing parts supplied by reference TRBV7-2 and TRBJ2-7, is GAGVSQSPSNKVTEKGKDVELRCDPISGHTALYWYRQSLGQGLEFLIYFQGNSAPDKSGLPSDRFSAERTGGSVSTLTIQRTQQEDSAVYLCASSLGGGGVGEQYFGPGTRLTVT.

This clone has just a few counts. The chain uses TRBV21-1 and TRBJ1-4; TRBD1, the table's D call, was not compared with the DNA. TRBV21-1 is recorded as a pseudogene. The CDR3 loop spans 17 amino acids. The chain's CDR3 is CASSKKDVRQGKEKLFF. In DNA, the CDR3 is TGTGCCAGCAGCAAAAAAGATGTAAGACAGGGGAAGGAAAAACTGTTTTTT.

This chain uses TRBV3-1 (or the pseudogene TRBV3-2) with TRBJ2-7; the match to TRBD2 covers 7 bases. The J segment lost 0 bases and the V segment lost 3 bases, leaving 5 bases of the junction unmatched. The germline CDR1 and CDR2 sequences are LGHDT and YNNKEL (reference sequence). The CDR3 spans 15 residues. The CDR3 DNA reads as TGTGCCAGCAGCCAGTTAGCGGGCAGCTCCTACGAGCAGTACTTC. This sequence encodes CASSQLAGSSYEQYF.

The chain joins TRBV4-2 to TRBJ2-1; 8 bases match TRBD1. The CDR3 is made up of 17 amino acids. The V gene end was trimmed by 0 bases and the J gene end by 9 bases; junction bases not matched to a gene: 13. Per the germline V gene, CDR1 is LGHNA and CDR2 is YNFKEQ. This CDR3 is CASSQDGGDRGFGEQFF. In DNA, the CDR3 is TGTGCCAGCAGCCAAGATGGGGGTGACAGGGGCTTCGGTGAGCAGTTCTTC.